The 4 T cell receptor beta chains given below trace back to one sample, sequenced in a study of blood T cell repertoires in COVID-19. The method was immunoSEQ multiplex PCR; TCRdb's version includes in-frame clones alone and lacks a portion of them. The data show roughly 200,000 clones, 88% seen once. Sequenced: peripheral blood. The receptors were sampled from a woman between 35 and 50 years old who had recovered from COVID-19.

J is TRBJ1-6 and V is TRBV5-5; D is unresolved. This CDR3 is 13 amino acids long. Germline V gene sequence: CDR1 SGHKS, CDR2 YYEKEE (reference sequence). Trimming removed 2 bases from V and 5 bases from J, with 5 bases in between. The DNA for the CDR3 is TGTGCCAGCAGCTTTAATAATAATTCACCCCTCCACTTT. Its translation: CASSFNNNSPLHF.

The chain uses TRBV20-1 and TRBJ2-3; 8 bases are shared with TRBD2. Per the germline V gene, CDR1 is DFQATT and CDR2 is SNEGSKA (reference sequence). The length of the CDR3 is 15 residues. With V trimmed by 3 bases and J by 6 bases, 11 bases remained unmatched. CDR3 residues: CSASGSGGPADTQYF. The CDR3 nucleotides are TGCAGTGCTAGTGGGTCGGGAGGGCCGGCGGATACGCAGTATTTT.

CDR3 amino acids: CASSPVRSSGRQYNEQFF. The CDR3 DNA reads TGTGCCAGCTCACCCGTCAGGTCTAGCGGGAGGCAATACAATGAGCAGTTCTTC. The chain has TRBV18 and TRBJ2-1; 11 bases line up with TRBD2. CDR3 length: 18 residues. Per the germline V gene, CDR1 is KGHSH and CDR2 is LQKENI. V lost 3 bases to trimming and J lost 4 bases; unmatched junction nucleotides: 11.

This chain links TRBV28 with TRBJ1-3; 8 nucleotides agree with TRBD1. Germline V gene sequence: CDR1 MDHEN, CDR2 SYDVKM. J lost 0 bases, V lost 9 bases, and 7 bases had no gene match. The CDR3 loop spans 15 amino acids. The CDR3 sequence: CASYQGAFSGNTIYF. In DNA form, the CDR3 reads TGTGCCAGTTATCAGGGGGCATTCTCTGGAAACACCATATATTTT. The full variable domain, in which reference TRBV28 and TRBJ1-3 provide the parts outside the CDR3, is DVKVTQSSRYLVKRTGEKVFLECVQDMDHENMFWYRQDPGLGLRLIYFSYDVKMKEKGDIPEGYSVSREKKERFSLILESASTNQTSMYLCASYQGAFSGNTIYFGEGSWLTVV.